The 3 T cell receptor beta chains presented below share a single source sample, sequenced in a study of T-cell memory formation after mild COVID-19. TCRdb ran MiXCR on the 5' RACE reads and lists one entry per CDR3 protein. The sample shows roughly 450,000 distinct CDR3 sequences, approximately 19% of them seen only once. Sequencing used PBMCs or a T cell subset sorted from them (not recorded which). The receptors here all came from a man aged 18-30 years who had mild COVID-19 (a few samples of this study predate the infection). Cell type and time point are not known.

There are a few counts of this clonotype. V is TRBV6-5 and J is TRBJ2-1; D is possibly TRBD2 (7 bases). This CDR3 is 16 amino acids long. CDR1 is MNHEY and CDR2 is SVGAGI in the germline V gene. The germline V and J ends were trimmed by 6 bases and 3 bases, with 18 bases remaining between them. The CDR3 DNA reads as TGTGCCAGCAGCCCTGGGGGGCAGCGGGGCTACAATGAGCAGTTCTTC. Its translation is CASSPGGQRGYNEQFF.

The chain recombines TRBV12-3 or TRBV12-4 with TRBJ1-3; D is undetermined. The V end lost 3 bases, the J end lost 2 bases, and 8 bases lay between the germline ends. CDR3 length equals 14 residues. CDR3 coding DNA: TGTGCCAGCAGTTTGGATTCGGCTGGAAACACCATATATTTT. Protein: CASSLDSAGNTIYF.

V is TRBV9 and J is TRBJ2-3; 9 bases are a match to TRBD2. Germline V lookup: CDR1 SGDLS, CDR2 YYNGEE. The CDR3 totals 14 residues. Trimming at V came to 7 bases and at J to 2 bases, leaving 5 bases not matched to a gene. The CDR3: CASGGGVFTDTQYF. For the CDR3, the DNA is TGTGCCAGCGGCGGGGGGGTCTTCACAGATACGCAGTATTTT.